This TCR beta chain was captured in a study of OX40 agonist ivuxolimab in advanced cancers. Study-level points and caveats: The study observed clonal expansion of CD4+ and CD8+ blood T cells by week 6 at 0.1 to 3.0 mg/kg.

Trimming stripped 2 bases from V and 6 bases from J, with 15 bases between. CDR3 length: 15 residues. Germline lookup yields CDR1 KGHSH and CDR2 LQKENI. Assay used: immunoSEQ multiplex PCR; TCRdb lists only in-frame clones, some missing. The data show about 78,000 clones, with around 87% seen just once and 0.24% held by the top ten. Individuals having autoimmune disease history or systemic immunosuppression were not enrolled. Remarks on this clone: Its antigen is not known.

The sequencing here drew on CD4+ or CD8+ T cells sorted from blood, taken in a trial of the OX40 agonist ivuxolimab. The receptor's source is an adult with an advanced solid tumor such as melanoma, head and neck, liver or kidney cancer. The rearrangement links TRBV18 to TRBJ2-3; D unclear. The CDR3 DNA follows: TGTGCCAGCTCACCATCGGGTGGGTCCGGGGATACGCAGTATTTT. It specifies CASSPSGGSGDTQYF.